Presented here are 30 T cell receptor beta chains from one specimen sequenced in a study of T-cell reconstitution after alpha-beta-depleted transplantation in children. Unique molecular identifiers featured in how the TCRbeta library was prepared. TCRdb called the PCR reads again in MiXCR, with one record for every CDR3 protein. The table records 700,000 or so distinct CDR3 sequences, 10% to 15% of them present only once. Sequencing was performed on PBMCs, taken before TCRalphabeta/CD19-depleted stem cell transplant. The receptors come from a girl aged 2 to 9 with congenital amegakaryocytic thrombocytopenia, due to receive a stem cell transplant.

The J gene is TRBJ2-1, the V gene TRBV25-1; D is undetermined. Germline lookup yields CDR1 MGHDK and CDR2 SYGVNS. The CDR3 consists of 16 residues. Between the trimmed V and J ends, which lost 10 bases and 0 bases, there was a span of 19 bases. The DNA for the CDR3 is TGTGCCATGGGCCCCGGCCCCCCCTGCTCCTACAATGAGCAGTTCTTC. Translating it yields CAMGPGPPCSYNEQFF.

This clonotype was picked up a small number of times. V is TRBV7-8 and J is TRBJ2-7; perhaps D is TRBD1 or TRBD2 (5 bases each). This CDR3 spans 18 amino acids. Trimming cost V 0 bases and J 0 bases, with 18 bases left between them. The germline gives CDR1 SGHVS, CDR2 FQNEAQ. The chain's CDR3 is CASSLAGVWASRSYEQYF. The DNA of the CDR3 is TGTGCCAGCAGCTTAGCGGGGGTATGGGCTAGTCGCTCCTACGAGCAGTACTTC.

This sequence joins TRBV6-5 and TRBJ2-1; TRBD2 agrees at 9 bases. After removal of 3 bases from V and 8 bases from J, the junction contained 14 bases not matched to a gene. This CDR3 is built from 17 residues. CDR1 and CDR2 from the germline V gene are MNHEY and SVGAGI. CDR3: CASSYPNPAGGSYEQFF. The DNA for the CDR3 is TGTGCCAGCAGTTATCCCAATCCGGCGGGAGGGTCGTATGAGCAGTTCTTC.

The chain joins TRBV7-2 to TRBJ2-3, with D hard to call. Germline assignment: CDR1 SGHTA and CDR2 FQGNSA. The CDR3 contains 14 residues. V dropped 2 bases and J dropped 2 bases, with 8 bases sitting between them. The CDR3 sequence is CASSLFAVTDTQYF. The CDR3 DNA reads TGTGCCAGCAGCTTATTTGCGGTCACAGATACGCAGTATTTT.

This clonotype occurred a few times. The chain uses TRBV5-1 and TRBJ2-3; 7 bases align to TRBD2. There are 13 residues in the CDR3. Germline V lookup: CDR1 SGHRS, CDR2 YFSETQ. Trimming removed 2 bases from V and 4 bases from J; junction bases left unmatched: 1. The CDR3 is CASSFSGSDTQYF. The CDR3 coding sequence is TGCGCCAGCAGCTTTAGCGGGTCAGATACGCAGTATTTT.

This clonotype was seen ten or more times. This chain connects TRBV12-3 or TRBV12-4 to TRBJ2-1, with no clear D. The CDR3 is 10 amino acids. The V end lost 3 bases, the J end lost 8 bases, and 2 bases lay between the germline ends. In DNA form, the CDR3 reads TGTGCCAGCAGTTTGGATGAGCAGTTCTTC. It is translated as CASSLDEQFF.

This chain joins TRBV20-1 and TRBJ1-1; D may be TRBD1 (6 bases). CDR1 is DFQATT, CDR2 SNEGSKA, per germline (reference sequence). The CDR3 sequence is 12 residues long. Trimming took 1 base from V and 4 from J, leaving 7 bases between them. The CDR3: CSARGGPTEAFF. CDR3 nucleotide sequence: TGCAGTGCTAGAGGGGGGCCCACTGAAGCTTTCTTT.

The chain couples TRBV29-1 to TRBJ2-3; the D gene is possibly TRBD2 (6 bases). Germline V gives CDR1 SQVTM, CDR2 ANQGSEA. The CDR3 runs 14 residues. V was shortened by 8 bases and J by 6 bases, with 21 bases between the two germline ends. The CDR3 DNA is TGCAGCCTAGAGGGGTTAGCGGCCCCGGATACGCAGTATTTT. It encodes CSLEGLAAPDTQYF.

The chain has TRBV27 and TRBJ2-1; D is perhaps TRBD1 (6 bases). V gave up 5 bases and J gave up 11 bases, with 16 bases separating them. The CDR3 extends over 13 amino acids. Germline values: CDR1 MNHEY, CDR2 SMNVEV (reference sequence). This chain's CDR3 is CASSPTGIHQQFF. The CDR3 DNA reads as TGTGCCAGCAGTCCTACAGGGATCCACCAGCAGTTCTTC.

This clonotype was observed at least ten times. The J gene is TRBJ2-1, the V gene TRBV4-2, with D perhaps matching TRBD1 or TRBD2 (5 bases each). There are 15 residues in the CDR3. Trimming took 0 bases from V and 5 from J, leaving 11 bases between them. The germline V gene has CDR1 LGHNA and CDR2 YNFKEQ. The CDR3, as DNA: TGTGCCAGCAGCCAAGACTCTCGGGGCAACAATGAGCAGTTCTTC. Its protein is CASSQDSRGNNEQFF.

The rearrangement links TRBV27 to TRBJ2-7; TRBD2 matches 10 bases. V was clipped by 5 bases and J by 5 bases; unmatched bases: 6. The CDR3 loop spans 14 amino acids. CDR1 and CDR2 from the germline V gene are MNHEY and SMNVEV (reference sequence). CDR3 sequence reads: CASSTLAGVNEQYF. In DNA form, the CDR3 reads TGTGCCAGCAGTACGCTAGCGGGAGTGAACGAGCAGTACTTC.

This clonotype was detected a few times. This sequence joins TRBV28 and TRBJ2-7; no clear D gene. The CDR3 runs 17 residues. V was clipped by 2 bases and J by 2 bases, with 19 bases between them. Germline CDR1 and CDR2: MDHEN and SYDVKM. The chain's CDR3 is CASSLEFRGRLTYEQYF. The CDR3 nucleotides are TGTGCCAGCAGTTTAGAATTTCGCGGCCGGCTAACCTACGAGCAGTACTTC.

This clonotype occurred many times. V is TRBV7-9 and J is TRBJ2-2, with D uncertain. This CDR3 contains 16 residues. Germline-derived CDR1 and CDR2 are SEHNR and FQNEAQ (reference sequence). Trimming took off 2 bases at V and 6 bases at J, with 16 bases between the two ends. CDR3 amino acids: CASSLSVGLNAGELFF. In DNA, the CDR3 is TGTGCCAGCAGCTTAAGCGTGGGCCTCAACGCCGGGGAGCTGTTTTTT. The full variable domain, completed using reference TRBV7-9 and TRBJ2-2, is DTGVSQNPRHKITKRGQNVTFRCDPISEHNRLYWYRQTLGQGPEFLTYFQNEAQLEKSRLLSDRFSAERPKGSFSTLEIQRTEQGDSAMYLCASSLSVGLNAGELFFGEGSRLTVL.

This clonotype was counted ten times or more. The rearrangement uses TRBV7-8 and TRBJ2-5; a weak D match, TRBD2 (5 bases). V lost 5 bases, J lost 2 bases, and 9 bases lay in between. Germline V gene sequence: CDR1 SGHVS, CDR2 FQNEAQ. CDR3 length: 13 residues. The CDR3 spells CASSPPGQETQYF. CDR3 coding DNA: TGTGCCAGCAGCCCTCCGGGGCAAGAGACCCAGTACTTC.

The table lists this clonotype with many counts. The gene calls are TRBV6-5 and TRBJ1-6; D is unclear. This CDR3 region has 13 residues. Germline loops: CDR1 MNHEY, CDR2 SVGAGI. V was clipped by 0 bases and J by 9 bases, with 6 bases between them. CDR3 DNA: TGTGCCAGCAGTTACTCGACTTTTTCACCCCTCCACTTT. Its protein product is CASSYSTFSPLHF.

This clonotype has a count of ten or more. The chain links TRBV20-1 to TRBJ2-7; either TRBD1 or TRBD2 may fit D (6 bases each). Trimming cost V 6 bases and J 5 bases, with 23 bases left between them. The CDR3 contains 15 residues. Germline V gene data show CDR1 as DFQATT and CDR2 as SNEGSKA (reference sequence). The CDR3 sequence is CSAPRGDTFIDEQYF. In DNA form, the CDR3 reads TGCAGTGCCCCGAGGGGGGACACGTTTATCGACGAGCAGTACTTC.

There are many counts of this clonotype. The genes are TRBV3-1 and TRBJ1-5, with D tentatively TRBD1 (5 bases). V lost 1 base, J lost 5 bases, and 9 bases lay in between. The germline V gene encodes CDR1 LGHDT and CDR2 YNNKEL (reference sequence). CDR3 length equals 14 residues. DNA for the CDR3: TGTGCCAGCAGCCAAGGGAGCAGGGATCAGCCCCAGCATTTT. Translated: CASSQGSRDQPQHF.

This clonotype has a count of ten or more. The V and J genes are TRBV28 and TRBJ1-1; D is unresolved. Trimming took off 8 bases at V and 3 bases at J, with 10 bases between the two ends. CDR1 is MDHEN, CDR2 SYDVKM, per germline. The CDR3 extends over 12 amino acids. The CDR3 region is CASAGRDTEAFF. The CDR3 DNA follows: TGTGCCAGCGCCGGGCGGGACACTGAAGCTTTCTTT.

This chain joins TRBV29-1 and TRBJ1-5, with D hard to call. In germline, CDR1 is SQVTM, CDR2 ANQGSEA. V was trimmed by 1 base and J by 0 bases, leaving 4 bases between them. This CDR3 spans 13 amino acids. The CDR3 loop is CSVEVSSNQPQHF. The CDR3 DNA reads as TGCAGCGTTGAAGTCAGTAGCAATCAGCCCCAGCATTTT.

This clonotype was found a few times. The CDR3 DNA reads TGTGCCAGCAGCCAAGATGTAAGGTCTCTCGGGACCCAGTACTTC. Translation gives CASSQDVRSLGTQYF. The V gene is TRBV3-1, the J gene TRBJ2-5; D unresolved. The CDR3 sequence is 15 residues long. Per germline, CDR1 LGHDT and CDR2 YNNKEL (reference sequence). Trimming removed 0 bases at V and 7 bases at J, with 15 bases between.

The gene calls are TRBV5-1 and TRBJ2-7; D gene ambiguous. V was shortened by 5 bases and J by 0 bases, with 9 bases between the two germline ends. Looked up from germline, CDR1 is SGHRS and CDR2 is YFSETQ. The CDR3 length is 13 residues. The CDR3 here is CASRWTDSYEQYF. The CDR3, as DNA: TGCGCCAGCAGATGGACGGACTCCTACGAGCAGTACTTC.

The V gene is TRBV5-4, the J gene TRBJ2-5; D may be TRBD2 (6 bases). In germline, CDR1 is SGHNT, CDR2 YYREEE (reference sequence). The CDR3 has 11 amino acids. Trimming took off 7 bases at V and 7 bases at J, with 11 bases between the two ends. The CDR3 is CASGLGGTQYF. The DNA of the CDR3 is TGTGCCAGCGGCCTCGGGGGGACCCAGTACTTC.

This clonotype has at least ten counts. V usage is TRBV5-1 and J usage is TRBJ2-5, with TRBD1 identical over 11 bases. Trimming cost V 5 bases and J 4 bases; bases outside gene matches: 4. Germline assignment: CDR1 SGHRS and CDR2 YFSETQ. The length of the CDR3 is 14 residues. The CDR3 sequence: CASRRDRGSETQYF. CDR3 DNA sequence: TGCGCCAGCAGACGGGACAGGGGGTCAGAGACCCAGTACTTC.

This clonotype occurred many times. The chain joins TRBV19 to TRBJ1-5, with TRBD1 as a possible D gene (6 bases). V shed 3 bases and J shed 0 bases, with 9 bases lying between them. Germline V lookup: CDR1 LNHDA, CDR2 SQIVND (reference sequence). The CDR3 runs to 15 residues. This CDR3 is CASSIRGSSNQPQHF. The CDR3 DNA reads as TGTGCCAGTAGTATCAGGGGCTCTAGCAATCAGCCCCAGCATTTT.

This clonotype came up many times. CDR3 in amino acids: CSVGAINQPQHF. The CDR3 bases are TGCAGCGTTGGGGCCATCAATCAGCCCCAGCATTTT. The rearrangement links TRBV29-1 to TRBJ1-5; D unclear. Germline CDR1 is SQVTM and CDR2 is ANQGSEA. Trimming removed 4 bases from V and 3 bases from J, with 7 bases in between. The CDR3 consists of 12 residues.

The V call is TRBV7-9, the J call TRBJ2-5; D perhaps matches TRBD2 (5 bases). Germline lookup yields CDR1 SEHNR and CDR2 FQNEAQ (reference sequence). The CDR3 covers 12 residues. Deletions cut 1 base from V and 7 bases from J, with 7 bases between. The CDR3 DNA sequence: TGTGCCAGCAGCTTAGGCCGGGGGACCCAGTACTTC. Translating it yields CASSLGRGTQYF.

The V and J genes are TRBV3-1 and TRBJ2-1; D is perhaps TRBD2 (6 bases). Trimming removed 8 bases from V and 0 bases from J, with 20 bases in between. The CDR3 totals 17 residues. The germline gives CDR1 LGHDT, CDR2 YNNKEL (reference sequence). The CDR3 here is CASCRPRKTSSYNEQFF. The CDR3 bases are TGTGCCAGCTGCCGCCCCCGGAAGACTAGCTCCTACAATGAGCAGTTCTTC.

This clonotype was picked up a small number of times. V usage is TRBV2 and J usage is TRBJ2-6; unclear D gene. The ends were cut back, 11 bases at V and 0 bases at J, with 5 bases in the middle. The CDR3 consists of 12 residues. Looked up from germline, CDR1 is SNHLY and CDR2 is FYNNEI. The CDR3: CAFHSGANVLTF. CDR3 nucleotides: TGTGCCTTCCACTCTGGGGCCAACGTCCTGACTTTC.

This clonotype has only a few counts. CDR3 sequence (DNA): TGCAGCGTTGTACTAGCGGGAGTCTTATACGAGCAGTACTTC. This sequence encodes CSVVLAGVLYEQYF. The chain recombines TRBV29-1 with TRBJ2-7; 11 nucleotides line up with TRBD2. This CDR3 comprises 14 residues. Unmatched junction bases numbered 6, after V lost 4 bases and J lost 4 bases. Germline CDR1 SQVTM, CDR2 ANQGSEA.

This clonotype was seen more than once but under ten times. The rearrangement links TRBV12-3 or TRBV12-4 to TRBJ2-1; 7 bases align to TRBD2. The CDR3 is 14 residues long. The V segment lost 7 bases and the J segment 3 bases; nucleotides outside the gene matches: 6. As DNA, the CDR3 is TGTGCCAGCAACCCAACTAGCGTCTACAATGAGCAGTTCTTC. Its translation is CASNPTSVYNEQFF.